A single sample is the source of the 14 T cell receptor beta chains below, sequenced in a study of blood T cell repertoires in COVID-19. TCRdb's copy holds only in-frame clones and misses some; the assay was immunoSEQ multiplex PCR. Counted here are more than 120,000 clones, over 70% occurring once; the ten biggest clones make up more than 3%. The sequenced sample consisted of PBMCs or T cells enriched from blood (not recorded which). The receptors come from a man in his fifties in a cohort exposed to, infected with or recovered from COVID-19 (not recorded which).

This clone was seen only once. The CDR3 coding sequence is TGTGCCAGCAGCTACCTAAGCTCCTACAATGAGCAGTTCTTC. Translated: CASSYLSSYNEQFF. The chain combines TRBV5-6 with TRBJ2-1; no firm D call. The V gene lost 3 bases and the J gene lost 0 bases, with 7 bases spanning the gap. The CDR3 loop spans 14 amino acids. Germline V CDR1 and CDR2: SGHDT, YYEEEE.

The V and J genes are TRBV2 and TRBJ2-3, with TRBD2 as a possible D gene (6 bases). Trimming stripped 4 bases from V and 1 base from J, with 12 bases between. The CDR3 length is 15 residues. Germline CDR1 reads SNHLY; CDR2 reads FYNNEI. DNA for the CDR3: TGTGCCAGCAGTGGGCAGCGGGCACGCACAGATACGCAGTATTTT. Protein: CASSGQRARTDTQYF. Based on the CDR3 plus reference TRBV2 and TRBJ2-3, the full variable domain is EPEVTQTPSHQVTQMGQEVILRCVPISNHLYFYWYRQILGQKVEFLVSFYNNEISEKSEIFDDQFSVERPDGSNFTLKIRSTKLEDSAMYFCASSGQRARTDTQYFGPGTRLTVL.

In regard to this clone: Germline and junction disagree at one end, which may indicate a read error. V usage is TRBV27 and J usage is TRBJ2-7; 8 nucleotides match TRBD1. The CDR3 has 12 residues. Germline values: CDR1 MNHEY, CDR2 SMNVEV (reference sequence). CDR3 residues: CASGLSGTGPLF. As DNA, the CDR3 is TGTGCCAGCGGCCTCTCCGGGACAGGCCCCCTCTTC.

The chain recombines TRBV9 with TRBJ1-1; no definite D call. The V and J ends lost 0 bases and 0 bases respectively, with 9 bases between them. Germline V gene sequence: CDR1 SGDLS, CDR2 YYNGEE. The CDR3 has 15 amino acids. CDR3 residues: CASSVGATLNTEAFF. CDR3 nucleotide sequence: TGTGCCAGCAGCGTAGGGGCCACGTTGAACACTGAAGCTTTCTTT. The complete variable domain, with remaining parts taken from reference TRBV9 and TRBJ1-1, reads DSGVTQTPKHLITATGQRVTLRCSPRSGDLSVYWYQQSLDQGLQFLIQYYNGEERAKGNILERFSAQQFPDLHSELNLSSLELGDSALYFCASSVGATLNTEAFFGQGTRLTVV.

The chain uses TRBV18 and TRBJ1-1, with 7 bases lining up with TRBD1. There are 14 residues in the CDR3. Germline CDR1 reads KGHSH; CDR2 reads LQKENI. V was clipped by 3 bases and J by 5 bases; unmatched bases: 6. This chain's CDR3 is CASSPRGAGTEAFF. Written as DNA, the CDR3 is TGTGCCAGCTCACCCAGGGGGGCTGGGACTGAAGCTTTCTTT. Supplemented by reference TRBV18 and TRBJ1-1, the full variable domain reads NAGVMQNPRHLVRRRGQEARLRCSPMKGHSHVYWYRQLPEEGLKFMVYLQKENIIDESGMPKERFSAEFPKEGPSILRIQQVVRGDSAAYFCASSPRGAGTEAFFGQGTRLTVV.

The chain recombines TRBV9 with TRBJ1-2, with D perhaps TRBD1 (5 bases). Looked up from germline, CDR1 is SGDLS and CDR2 is YYNGEE. The CDR3 length is 15 residues. The ends were cut back, 4 bases at V and 4 bases at J, with 17 bases in the middle. CDR3 sequence reads: CASSSSNGGIYGYTF. DNA of the CDR3: TGTGCCAGCAGCAGTAGTAACGGGGGAATCTATGGCTACACCTTC. The full variable domain, with the rest looked up from reference TRBV9 and TRBJ1-2, is DSGVTQTPKHLITATGQRVTLRCSPRSGDLSVYWYQQSLDQGLQFLIQYYNGEERAKGNILERFSAQQFPDLHSELNLSSLELGDSALYFCASSSSNGGIYGYTFGSGTRLTVV.

The J gene is TRBJ1-2, the V gene TRBV5-4; D gene uncertain. The V and J ends lost 0 bases and 0 bases respectively, with 9 bases between them. Germline-derived CDR1 and CDR2 are SGHNT and YYREEE (reference sequence). This CDR3 contains 15 residues. CDR3 bases: TGTGCCAGCAGCTTGGACAGCTATGCTAACTATGGCTACACCTTC. Translating it yields CASSLDSYANYGYTF.

This rearrangement joins TRBV11-3 to TRBJ1-1; D possibly corresponds to TRBD1 (6 bases). V lost 5 bases, J lost 4 bases, and 11 bases lay in between. CDR3 length equals 13 residues. Germline loops: CDR1 SGHNT, CDR2 YENEEA. The CDR3 region is CASSTDRSTEAFF. CDR3 DNA sequence: TGTGCCAGCAGCACAGACAGGTCCACTGAAGCTTTCTTT. Full variable domain (missing parts from reference TRBV11-3 and TRBJ1-1): EAGVVQSPRYKIIEKKQPVAFWCNPISGHNTLYWYLQNLGQGPELLIRYENEEAVDDSQLPKDRFSAERLKGVDSTLKIQPAELGDSAVYLCASSTDRSTEAFFGQGTRLTVV.

This rearrangement joins TRBV24-1 to TRBJ1-2, with 8 nucleotides matching TRBD1. CDR3 length: 13 residues. Trimming cost V 4 bases and J 7 bases; bases outside gene matches: 4. CDR1 is KGHDR and CDR2 is SFDVKD in the germline V gene. This chain's CDR3 is CATSDRTGSGYTF. DNA for the CDR3: TGTGCCACCAGTGACCGGACAGGGAGTGGCTACACCTTC.

V is TRBV6-1 and J is TRBJ2-7; 7 nucleotides match TRBD1. The ends lost 2 bases at V and 2 bases at J; junction bases unmatched: 9. Germline V lookup: CDR1 MNHNS, CDR2 SASEGT. The length of the CDR3 is 16 residues. The CDR3 nucleotides read TGTGCCAGCAGTGAACGCTGGACAGGTGTTCCCTACGAGCAGTACTTC. Residues: CASSERWTGVPYEQYF.

J is TRBJ2-1 and V is TRBV29-1; a possible D gene is TRBD1 (6 bases). Trimming took off 3 bases at V and 1 base at J, with 10 bases between the two ends. Germline loops: CDR1 SQVTM, CDR2 ANQGSEA. This CDR3 has 14 amino acids. CDR3 nucleotide sequence: TGCAGCGTTGAGGGGACACTTTCCTACAATGAGCAGTTCTTC. Amino acids: CSVEGTLSYNEQFF.

The chain recombines TRBV18 with TRBJ2-5; D is possibly TRBD1 (6 bases). This CDR3 is 15 amino acids long. V shed 6 bases and J shed 5 bases, with 19 bases lying between them. Germline CDR1 and CDR2: KGHSH and LQKENI. This CDR3 is CASSPGDILRETQYF. The CDR3 DNA reads as TGTGCCAGCTCCCCCGGGGACATTCTTCGGGAGACCCAGTACTTC. The complete variable domain, with remaining parts taken from reference TRBV18 and TRBJ2-5, reads NAGVMQNPRHLVRRRGQEARLRCSPMKGHSHVYWYRQLPEEGLKFMVYLQKENIIDESGMPKERFSAEFPKEGPSILRIQQVVRGDSAAYFCASSPGDILRETQYFGPGTRLLVL.

V gene TRBV6-5 combines with J gene TRBJ1-6; 10 positions match TRBD1. The CDR3 has 15 amino acids. CDR1 and CDR2 (germline): MNHEY, SVGAGI. The J segment lost 10 bases and the V segment lost 2 bases, leaving 5 bases of the junction unmatched. CDR3 loop: CASSYRGQGTSPLHF. The DNA of the CDR3 is TGTGCCAGCAGTTACCGGGGACAGGGGACATCACCCCTCCACTTT.

This rearrangement joins TRBV7-8 to TRBJ2-3, with TRBD2 matching over 7 bases. The CDR3 totals 14 residues. Germline CDR1 and CDR2: SGHVS and FQNEAQ. Unmatched junction bases numbered 4, after V lost 5 bases and J lost 2 bases. The CDR3 nucleotides read TGTGCCAGCAGCCAGGGACTACACACAGATACGCAGTATTTT. It translates to CASSQGLHTDTQYF.